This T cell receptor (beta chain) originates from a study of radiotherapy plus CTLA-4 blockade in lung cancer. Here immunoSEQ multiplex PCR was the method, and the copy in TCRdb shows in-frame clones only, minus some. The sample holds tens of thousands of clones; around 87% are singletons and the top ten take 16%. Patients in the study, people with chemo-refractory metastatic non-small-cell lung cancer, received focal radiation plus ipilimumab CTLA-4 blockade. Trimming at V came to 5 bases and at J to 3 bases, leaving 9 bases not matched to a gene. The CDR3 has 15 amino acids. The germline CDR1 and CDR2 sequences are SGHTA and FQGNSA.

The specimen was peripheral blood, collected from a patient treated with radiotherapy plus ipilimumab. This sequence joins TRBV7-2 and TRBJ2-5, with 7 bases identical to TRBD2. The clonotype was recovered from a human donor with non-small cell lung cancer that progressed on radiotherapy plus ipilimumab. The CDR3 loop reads CASSPGGTGKETQYF. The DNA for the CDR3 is TGTGCCAGCAGCCCGGGGGGTACAGGCAAAGAGACCCAGTACTTC. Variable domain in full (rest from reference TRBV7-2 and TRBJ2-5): GAGVSQSPSNKVTEKGKDVELRCDPISGHTALYWYRQSLGQGLEFLIYFQGNSAPDKSGLPSDRFSAERTGGSVSTLTIQRTQQEDSAVYLCASSPGGTGKETQYFGPGTRLLVL.